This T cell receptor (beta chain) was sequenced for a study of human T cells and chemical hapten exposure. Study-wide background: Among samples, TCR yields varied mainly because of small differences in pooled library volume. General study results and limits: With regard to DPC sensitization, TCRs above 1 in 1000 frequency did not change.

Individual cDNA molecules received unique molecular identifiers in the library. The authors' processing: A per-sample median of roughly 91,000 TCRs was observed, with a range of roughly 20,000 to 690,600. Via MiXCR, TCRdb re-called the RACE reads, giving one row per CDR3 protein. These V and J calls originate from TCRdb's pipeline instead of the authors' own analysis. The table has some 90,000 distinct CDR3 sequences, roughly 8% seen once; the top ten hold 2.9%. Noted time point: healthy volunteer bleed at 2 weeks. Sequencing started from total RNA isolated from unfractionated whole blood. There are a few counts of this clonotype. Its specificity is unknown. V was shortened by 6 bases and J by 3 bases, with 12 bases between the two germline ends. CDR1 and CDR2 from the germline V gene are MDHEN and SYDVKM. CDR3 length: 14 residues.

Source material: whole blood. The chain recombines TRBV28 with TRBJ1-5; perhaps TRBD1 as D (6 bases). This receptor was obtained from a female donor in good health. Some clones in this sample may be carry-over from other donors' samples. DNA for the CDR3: TGTGCCAGCAGAACCTGGACAGACAATCAGCCCCAGCATTTT. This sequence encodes CASRTWTDNQPQHF.